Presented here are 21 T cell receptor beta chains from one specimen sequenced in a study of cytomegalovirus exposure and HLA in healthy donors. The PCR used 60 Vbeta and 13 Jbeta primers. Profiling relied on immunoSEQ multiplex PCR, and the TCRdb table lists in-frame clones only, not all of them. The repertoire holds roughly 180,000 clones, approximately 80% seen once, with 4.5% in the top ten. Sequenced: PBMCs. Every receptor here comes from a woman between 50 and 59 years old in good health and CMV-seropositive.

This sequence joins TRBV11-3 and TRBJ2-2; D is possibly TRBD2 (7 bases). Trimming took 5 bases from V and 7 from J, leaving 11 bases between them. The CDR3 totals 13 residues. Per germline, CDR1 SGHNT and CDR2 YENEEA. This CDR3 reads CASSPGGVGELFF. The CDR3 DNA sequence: TGTGCCAGCAGCCCGGGGGGCGTCGGGGAGCTGTTTTTT.

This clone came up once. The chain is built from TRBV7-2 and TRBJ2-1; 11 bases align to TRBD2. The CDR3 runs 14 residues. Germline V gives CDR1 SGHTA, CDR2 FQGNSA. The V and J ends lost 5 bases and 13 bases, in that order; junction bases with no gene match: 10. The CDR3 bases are TGTGCCAGCAGCCGGGGACTAGCGGAGGGCAACCAGTTCTTC. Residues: CASSRGLAEGNQFF. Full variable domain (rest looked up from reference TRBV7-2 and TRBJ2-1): GAGVSQSPSNKVTEKGKDVELRCDPISGHTALYWYRQSLGQGLEFLIYFQGNSAPDKSGLPSDRFSAERTGGSVSTLTIQRTQQEDSAVYLCASSRGLAEGNQFFGPGTRLTVL.

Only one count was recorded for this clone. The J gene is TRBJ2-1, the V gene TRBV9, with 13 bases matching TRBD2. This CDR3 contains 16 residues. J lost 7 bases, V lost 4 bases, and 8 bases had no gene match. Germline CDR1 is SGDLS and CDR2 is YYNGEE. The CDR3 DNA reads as TGTGCCAGCAGCCGTTGGACTAGCGGGGGTCTTAATGAGCAGTTCTTC. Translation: CASSRWTSGGLNEQFF.

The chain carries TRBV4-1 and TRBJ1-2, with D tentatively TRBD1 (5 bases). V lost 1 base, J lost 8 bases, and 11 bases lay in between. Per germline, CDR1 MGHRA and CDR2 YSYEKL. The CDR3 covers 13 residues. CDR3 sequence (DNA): TGCGCCAGCAGCCAAGTAGGGGAAAGGGGCTACACCTTC. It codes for CASSQVGERGYTF.

CDR3 region: CASSEARRDTQYF. CDR3 coding DNA: TGTGCCAGCAGTGAAGCGCGGCGGGATACGCAGTATTTT. The chain has TRBV2 and TRBJ2-3; D is unresolved. This CDR3 has 13 amino acids. Germline V lookup: CDR1 SNHLY, CDR2 FYNNEI. Trimming removed 0 bases from V and 6 bases from J, with 7 bases in between.

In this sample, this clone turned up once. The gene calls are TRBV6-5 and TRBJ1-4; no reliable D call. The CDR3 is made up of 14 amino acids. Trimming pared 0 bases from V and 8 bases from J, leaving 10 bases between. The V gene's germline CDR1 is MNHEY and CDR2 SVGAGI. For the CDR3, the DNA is TGTGCCAGCAGTTACTCGGGCAAAAGCGAAAAACTGTTTTTT. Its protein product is CASSYSGKSEKLFF.

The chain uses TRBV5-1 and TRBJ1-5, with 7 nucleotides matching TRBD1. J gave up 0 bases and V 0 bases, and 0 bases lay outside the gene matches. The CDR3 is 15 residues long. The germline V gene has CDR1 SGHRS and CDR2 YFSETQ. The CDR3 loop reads CASSLGQGSNQPQHF. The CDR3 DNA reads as TGCGCCAGCAGCTTGGGACAGGGTAGCAATCAGCCCCAGCATTTT.

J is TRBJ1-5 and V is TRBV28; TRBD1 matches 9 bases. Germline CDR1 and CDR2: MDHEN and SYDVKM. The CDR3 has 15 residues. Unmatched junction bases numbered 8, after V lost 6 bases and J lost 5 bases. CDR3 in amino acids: CASSTRDRVHQPQHF. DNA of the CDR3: TGTGCCAGCAGCACCCGGGACAGGGTCCATCAGCCCCAGCATTTT.

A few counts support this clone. The CDR3 reads CASSSTSGAADTQYF. The CDR3 DNA follows: TGCGCCAGCAGCTCTACTAGCGGGGCCGCAGATACGCAGTATTTT. The chain is built from TRBV5-1 and TRBJ2-3; 10 bases agree with TRBD2. V was pared by 3 bases and J by 4 bases, with 5 bases of the junction left unmatched. This CDR3 spans 15 amino acids. Per germline, CDR1 SGHRS and CDR2 YFSETQ.

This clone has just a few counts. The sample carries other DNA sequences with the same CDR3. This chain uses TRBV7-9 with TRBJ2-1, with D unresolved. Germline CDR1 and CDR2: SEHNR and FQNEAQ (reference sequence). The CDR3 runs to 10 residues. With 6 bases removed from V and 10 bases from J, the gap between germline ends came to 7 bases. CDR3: CASSPREQFF. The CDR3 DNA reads TGTGCCAGCAGTCCGAGGGAGCAGTTCTTC.

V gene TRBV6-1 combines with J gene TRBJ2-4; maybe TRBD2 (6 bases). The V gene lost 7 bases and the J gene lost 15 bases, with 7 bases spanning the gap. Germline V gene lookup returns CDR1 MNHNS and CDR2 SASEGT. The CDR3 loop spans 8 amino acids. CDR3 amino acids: CASNGGYF. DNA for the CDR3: TGTGCCAGCAACGGGGGGTACTTC.

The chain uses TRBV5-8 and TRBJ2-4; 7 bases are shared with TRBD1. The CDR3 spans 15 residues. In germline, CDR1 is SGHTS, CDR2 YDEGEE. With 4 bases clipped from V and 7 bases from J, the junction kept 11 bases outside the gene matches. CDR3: CASSLPTTRGNIQYF. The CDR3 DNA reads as TGTGCCAGCAGCCTCCCGACTACCAGGGGGAACATTCAGTACTTC.

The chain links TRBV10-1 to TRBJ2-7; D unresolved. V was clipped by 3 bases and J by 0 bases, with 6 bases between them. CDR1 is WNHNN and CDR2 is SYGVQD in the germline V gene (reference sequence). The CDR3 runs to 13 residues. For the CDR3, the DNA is TGCGCCAGCAGTGACAGGCGCTCCTACGAGCAGTACTTC. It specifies CASSDRRSYEQYF.

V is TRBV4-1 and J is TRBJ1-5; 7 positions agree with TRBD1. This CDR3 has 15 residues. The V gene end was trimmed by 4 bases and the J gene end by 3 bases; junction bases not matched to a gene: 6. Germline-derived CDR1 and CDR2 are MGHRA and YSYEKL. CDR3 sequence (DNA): TGCGCCAGCAGCCCGACAGGGTCAGTCAATCAGCCCCAGCATTTT. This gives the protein CASSPTGSVNQPQHF.

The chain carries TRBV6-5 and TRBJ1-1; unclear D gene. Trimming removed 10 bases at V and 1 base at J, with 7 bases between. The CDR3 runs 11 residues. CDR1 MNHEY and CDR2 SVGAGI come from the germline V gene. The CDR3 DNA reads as TGTGCCACCGAGAGGAACACTGAAGCTTTCTTT. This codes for CATERNTEAFF.

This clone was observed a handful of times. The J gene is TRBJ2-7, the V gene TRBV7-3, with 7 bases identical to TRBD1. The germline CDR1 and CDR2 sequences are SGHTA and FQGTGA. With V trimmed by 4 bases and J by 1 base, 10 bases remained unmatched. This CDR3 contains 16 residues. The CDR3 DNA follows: TGTGCCAGCAGCTCACGGAAGGGGGCCCAATCCTACGAGCAGTACTTC. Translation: CASSSRKGAQSYEQYF.

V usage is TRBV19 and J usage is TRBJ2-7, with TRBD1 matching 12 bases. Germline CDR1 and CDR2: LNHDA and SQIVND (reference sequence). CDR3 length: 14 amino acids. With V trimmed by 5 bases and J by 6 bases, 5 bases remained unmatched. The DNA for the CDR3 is TGTGCCAGTAGTTCTGGGACAGGGGGCTTCGAGCAGTACTTC. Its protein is CASSSGTGGFEQYF.

The CDR3 nucleotides are TGTGCCAGCAGCTCAAACCGGGACAGGGGCAGGTACACTGAAGCTTTCTTT. Residues: CASSSNRDRGRYTEAFF. The chain recombines TRBV5-4 with TRBJ1-1, with 10 nucleotides matching TRBD1. There are 17 residues in the CDR3. After removal of 3 bases from V and 3 bases from J, the junction contained 11 bases not matched to a gene. The germline gives CDR1 SGHNT, CDR2 YYREEE (reference sequence).

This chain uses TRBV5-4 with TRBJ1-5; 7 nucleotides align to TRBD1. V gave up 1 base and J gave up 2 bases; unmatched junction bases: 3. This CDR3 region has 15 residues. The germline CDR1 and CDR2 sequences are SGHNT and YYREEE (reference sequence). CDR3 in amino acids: CASSLYGTGNQPQHF. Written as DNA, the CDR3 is TGTGCCAGCAGCTTGTACGGGACAGGCAATCAGCCCCAGCATTTT.

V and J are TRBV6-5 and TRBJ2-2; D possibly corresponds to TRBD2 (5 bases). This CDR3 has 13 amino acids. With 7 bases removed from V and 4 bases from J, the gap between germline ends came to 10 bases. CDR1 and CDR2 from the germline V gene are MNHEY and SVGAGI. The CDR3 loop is CASIRSGTGELFF. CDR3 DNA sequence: TGTGCCAGCATCAGGAGCGGCACCGGGGAGCTGTTTTTT.

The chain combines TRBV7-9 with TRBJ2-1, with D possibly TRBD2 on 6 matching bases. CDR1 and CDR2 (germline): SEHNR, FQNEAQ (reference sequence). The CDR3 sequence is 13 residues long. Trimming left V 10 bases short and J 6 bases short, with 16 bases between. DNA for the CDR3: TGTGCCACCCAAGGGCGGGGAGGCAATGAGCAGTTCTTC. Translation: CATQGRGGNEQFF.